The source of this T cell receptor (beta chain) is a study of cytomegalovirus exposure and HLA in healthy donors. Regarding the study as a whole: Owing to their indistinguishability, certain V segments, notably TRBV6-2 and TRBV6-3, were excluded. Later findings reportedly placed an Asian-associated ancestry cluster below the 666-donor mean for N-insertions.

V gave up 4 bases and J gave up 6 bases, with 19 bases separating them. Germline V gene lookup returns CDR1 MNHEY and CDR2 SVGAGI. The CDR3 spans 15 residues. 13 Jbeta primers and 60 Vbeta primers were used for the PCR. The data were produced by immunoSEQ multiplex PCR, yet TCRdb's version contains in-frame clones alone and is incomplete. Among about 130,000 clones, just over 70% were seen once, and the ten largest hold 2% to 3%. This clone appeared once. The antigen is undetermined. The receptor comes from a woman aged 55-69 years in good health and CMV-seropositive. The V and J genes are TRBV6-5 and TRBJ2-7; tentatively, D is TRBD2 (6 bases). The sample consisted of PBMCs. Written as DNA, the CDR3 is TGTGCCAGCAGTTCATACCCGGGACTTGCGACCGAGCAGTACTTC. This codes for CASSSYPGLATEQYF.